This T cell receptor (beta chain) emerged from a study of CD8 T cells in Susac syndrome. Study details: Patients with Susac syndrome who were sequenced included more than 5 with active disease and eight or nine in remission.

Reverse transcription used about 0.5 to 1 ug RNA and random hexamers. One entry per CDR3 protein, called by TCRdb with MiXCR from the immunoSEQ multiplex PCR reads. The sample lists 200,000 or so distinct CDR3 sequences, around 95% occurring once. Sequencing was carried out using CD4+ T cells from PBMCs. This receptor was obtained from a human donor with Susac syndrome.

The CDR3 sequence is CASRALAETQYF. The CDR3 coding sequence is TGTGCCAGCCGGGCCTTAGCGGAGACCCAGTACTTC. The rearrangement joins TRBV28 to TRBJ2-5; possibly TRBD2 for D (5 bases). Deletions cut 8 bases from V and 5 bases from J, with 12 bases between. This CDR3 has 12 amino acids. Germline-derived CDR1 and CDR2 are MDHEN and SYDVKM.